The 21 T cell receptor beta chains given below trace back to one sample, sequenced in a study of kidney transplant recipient with SARS-CoV-2 infection. TCRdb used MiXCR to reprocess the reads, holding one entry per CDR3 protein. The sample includes 200,000 to 300,000 distinct CDR3 sequences, less than 35% seen only once; the top ten take roughly 7%. The sample here was a blood sample, taken at baseline and on day 111 from a kidney transplant recipient. The receptors stem from a young adult male patient who had COVID-19 and was a kidney transplant recipient. T cells may partly derive from the graft donor.

This clonotype has ten or more counts. The chain recombines TRBV4-2 with TRBJ2-5; TRBD2 matches at 10 bases. The V gene's germline CDR1 is LGHNA and CDR2 YNFKEQ. The CDR3 is made up of 14 amino acids. V gave up 4 bases and J gave up 5 bases; unmatched junction bases: 4. Written as DNA, the CDR3 is TGTGCCAGCAGCCTGGGACTAGCGAGGGAGACCCAGTACTTC. Its protein product is CASSLGLARETQYF.

This clonotype was counted at least ten times. The rearrangement joins TRBV3-1 to TRBJ2-7; 9 positions agree with TRBD1. In germline, CDR1 is LGHDT, CDR2 YNNKEL (reference sequence). The CDR3 loop spans 14 amino acids. Trimming cost V 4 bases and J 7 bases; bases outside gene matches: 8. The CDR3 DNA reads as TGTGCCAGCAGCCCAAACACAGGGGGCAGGGAGCAGTACTTC. Protein product: CASSPNTGGREQYF.

Concerning this clonotype: A much larger clone lies one base from this, so it may be a read error. V is TRBV12-5 and J is TRBJ2-1; possible D gene TRBD1, 6 bases. This CDR3 is 16 amino acids long. Germline assignment: CDR1 LGHNT and CDR2 FRNRAP. Trimming stripped 7 bases from V and 5 bases from J, with 21 bases between. CDR3 bases: TGTGCTAGTGATCCGTCGTACGGGACACTCAACAATGAGCAGTTCTTC. Translated: CASDPSYGTLNNEQFF.

Turning to this clonotype: This clone may be a read error of a much larger clone one base away. The rearrangement uses TRBV2 and TRBJ1-1; D is possibly TRBD1 (5 bases). Germline CDR1 reads SNHLY; CDR2 reads FYNNEI. The CDR3 consists of 13 residues. The CDR3 here is CVSLSGGRTEAFF. The CDR3 coding sequence is TGTGTCAGCCTTTCCGGGGGGAGGACTGAAGCTTTCTTT.

The chain combines TRBV19 with TRBJ2-7; possibly TRBD2 for D (5 bases). V was pared by 3 bases and J by 0 bases, with 12 bases between. In germline, CDR1 is LNHDA, CDR2 SQIVND (reference sequence). The CDR3 totals 15 residues. This chain's CDR3 is CASSISADRSYEQYF. The CDR3 bases are TGTGCCAGTAGTATTTCAGCGGACCGCTCCTACGAGCAGTACTTC.

This clonotype came up many times. The CDR3 loop reads CARTTAVVRKTYGYTF. The CDR3 DNA is TGTGCCAGAACGACGGCAGTGGTGAGAAAGACCTATGGCTACACCTTC. V is TRBV5-3 and J is TRBJ1-2; D is ambiguous. TRBV5-3 is reported as an ORF; its role is uncertain. CDR3 size: 16 residues. Trimming left V 6 bases short and J 4 bases short, with 22 bases between.

The table lists this clonotype with many counts. The V call is TRBV27, the J call TRBJ2-5, with D possibly being TRBD1 (6 bases). The CDR3 is 16 amino acids. The V end was cut by 5 bases, the J end by 4 bases, with 20 bases between. CDR1 is MNHEY, CDR2 SMNVEV, per germline (reference sequence). The CDR3 nucleotides are TGTGCCAGCAGTCCAAAGGGACAACCGAAGTCAGAGACCCAGTACTTC. Translating gives CASSPKGQPKSETQYF.

Notes on this clonotype: One base away lies a much larger clone, so this may be a sequencing read error. The chain joins TRBV2 to TRBJ1-4; D possibly corresponds to TRBD1 (6 bases). The germline gives CDR1 SNHLY, CDR2 FYNNEI. V lost 7 bases and J lost 3, with 15 bases in between. This CDR3 has 15 amino acids. This CDR3 reads CASTRGGLANEKLFF. In nucleotides, the CDR3 is TGTGCCAGCACCCGGGGGGGGCTGGCTAATGAAAAACTGTTTTTT. Together with reference TRBV2 and TRBJ1-4, the CDR3 gives the full variable domain: EPEVTQTPSHQVTQMGQEVILRCVPISNHLYFYWYRQILGQKVEFLVSFYNNEISEKSEIFDDQFSVERPDGSNFTLKIRSTKLEDSAMYFCASTRGGLANEKLFFGSGTQLSVL.

This clonotype was detected many times. The chain links TRBV5-6 to TRBJ1-2; D not certain. The CDR3 has 16 amino acids. V lost 6 bases and J lost 4, with 22 bases in between. Germline lookup yields CDR1 SGHDT and CDR2 YYEEEE. The CDR3: CASNFCNSRKTYGYTF. The CDR3 DNA reads TGTGCCAGCAATTTCTGCAATAGTCGAAAGACCTATGGCTACACCTTC.

This clonotype occurred once. A much larger clone differs by one base, so this may be a read error. This chain joins TRBV7-8 and TRBJ1-1; D unresolved. CDR1 and CDR2 from the germline V gene are SGHVS and FQNEAQ. CDR3 length: 14 residues. As DNA, the CDR3 is TGTGCCAGCCAAGATGGGCGAGGGAACATTGAAGCTTTCTTT. It codes for CASQDGRGNIEAFF.

This clonotype was counted at least ten times. This rearrangement joins TRBV27 to TRBJ2-6; 7 nucleotides match TRBD1. This CDR3 comprises 16 residues. CDR1 and CDR2 from the germline V gene are MNHEY and SMNVEV (reference sequence). After removal of 7 bases from V and 0 bases from J, the junction contained 6 bases not matched to a gene. The CDR3 nucleotides are TGTGCCAGCAAGGGGGCATCGTTCTCTGGGGCCAACGTCCTGACTTTC. Protein sequence: CASKGASFSGANVLTF.

This clonotype was counted ten times or more. This rearrangement joins TRBV19 to TRBJ1-2, with 8 nucleotides matching TRBD1. Germline assignment: CDR1 LNHDA and CDR2 SQIVND (reference sequence). Losses at the gene ends were 5 bases for V and 3 bases for J; bases not matched to a gene: 8. This CDR3 is built from 15 residues. CDR3 bases: TGTGCCAGTAGTCTACAGGGGGGGAGGTACTATGGCTACACCTTC. This gives the protein CASSLQGGRYYGYTF.

As regards this clonotype: One end of the junction is discordant with germline, which a read error may explain. The rearrangement joins TRBV27 to TRBJ2-7; the D is unclear. The J call may not be correct, given that the DNA end is closer to TRBJ2-5. The V gene's germline CDR1 is MNHEY and CDR2 SMNVEV (reference sequence). The CDR3 spans 11 residues. This CDR3 is CAGSLGETQYF. The CDR3 nucleotides are TGTGCCGGCAGTTTAGGGGAGACCCAGTACTTC.

Note on this clonotype: A read error is possible here, since a much larger clone lies one base away. The chain is built from TRBV18 and TRBJ2-7; 7 nucleotides align to TRBD2. From germline, CDR1 is KGHSH and CDR2 LQKENI. The length of the CDR3 is 14 residues. The CDR3 here is CASPPGLVGSEQYF. The CDR3 bases are TGTGCCAGCCCACCCGGACTAGTGGGGTCCGAGCAGTACTTC.

As for this clonotype: A single base separates this from a much larger clone, so it may be a read error. V and J are TRBV19 and TRBJ1-2; D remains ambiguous. The CDR3 has 17 amino acids. V was trimmed by 5 bases and J by 6 bases, leaving 25 bases between them. Germline V gives CDR1 LNHDA, CDR2 SQIVND (reference sequence). The CDR3 nucleotides are TGTGCCAGTAGTGGCCTGCTGACAAATCGAAAGACCCATGGCTACACCTTC. Amino acid sequence: CASSGLLTNRKTHGYTF.

Many counts were recorded for this clonotype. One junction end disagrees with the germline gene, perhaps due to a read error. V is TRBV5-1 and J is TRBJ2-5; 7 nucleotides align to TRBD1. CDR3 size: 13 residues. CDR1 and CDR2 from the germline V gene are SGHRS and YFSETQ. CDR3: CASSSGQQETQYF. In DNA, the CDR3 is TGTGCCAGCAGCTCGGGACAGCAAGAGACCCAGTACTTC.

This clonotype has at least ten counts. The V call is TRBV6-1, the J call TRBJ2-5; D gene ambiguous. V lost 2 bases and J lost 2, with 12 bases in between. The CDR3 length is 15 residues. The germline V gene encodes CDR1 MNHNS and CDR2 SASEGT. As DNA, the CDR3 is TGTGCCAGCAGTGAACAGGCGAACAGACAAGAGACCCAGTACTTC. Translated: CASSEQANRQETQYF.

This clonotype was counted ten times or more. The V gene is TRBV27, the J gene TRBJ1-1; D is uncertain. From germline, CDR1 is MNHEY and CDR2 SMNVEV (reference sequence). V was cut by 4 bases and J by 8 bases, with 8 bases left in between. This CDR3 has 11 residues. For the CDR3, the DNA is TGTGCCAGCAGTTCCCCCACCGAAGCTTTCTTT. Protein sequence: CASSSPTEAFF.

At least ten counts were recorded for this clonotype. This chain uses TRBV6-4 with TRBJ1-2; no firm D call. The CDR3 runs to 17 residues. Germline lookup yields CDR1 MRHNA and CDR2 SNTAGT. The V end lost 5 bases, the J end lost 4 bases, and 23 bases lay between the germline ends. Written as DNA, the CDR3 is TGTGCCAGCAGTTATTCGCGCTCACACGGAAAGACCTATGGCTACACCTTC. Its translation: CASSYSRSHGKTYGYTF.

This clonotype was detected ten times or more. V gene TRBV2 combines with J gene TRBJ2-1; 11 bases map to TRBD2. The CDR3 sequence is 17 residues long. The junction had 9 bases not matched to a gene; V was cut back by 8 bases and J by 0 bases. CDR1 and CDR2 (germline): SNHLY, FYNNEI. In DNA form, the CDR3 reads TGTGCCAGCTATTTCTCGCTAGCGGGAGGCTCCTACAATGAGCAGTTCTTC. This sequence encodes CASYFSLAGGSYNEQFF. The full variable domain, its missing parts supplied by reference TRBV2 and TRBJ2-1, is EPEVTQTPSHQVTQMGQEVILRCVPISNHLYFYWYRQILGQKVEFLVSFYNNEISEKSEIFDDQFSVERPDGSNFTLKIRSTKLEDSAMYFCASYFSLAGGSYNEQFFGPGTRLTVL.

A note on this clonotype: This could be a read error, since a much larger clone is one nucleotide away. This CDR3 reads CANSYSNGGTQPQHF. CDR3 bases: TGTGCCAACAGTTACTCGAATGGGGGTACGCAGCCCCAGCATTTT. The J gene is TRBJ1-5, the V gene TRBV6-5, with D possibly TRBD1 on 5 matching bases. CDR3 size: 15 residues. Germline values: CDR1 MNHEY, CDR2 SVGAGI.